The source of this T cell receptor (beta chain) is a study of PD-1 blockade in classical Hodgkin lymphoma. General observations from the study: Baseline diversity was lower in partial responders and progressors than complete responders. Newly diagnosed patients were reported to start with lower TCR diversity than healthy donors.

V trimming: 6 bases; J trimming: 4 bases; junction bases outside the gene matches: 2. The CDR3 contains 15 residues. The germline V gene encodes CDR1 SNHLY and CDR2 FYNNEI. On this clone itself: The antigen remains unidentified.

All the patients suffered relapse after autologous stem cell transplantation, and brentuximab vedotin exposure differed. The data were produced by immunoSEQ multiplex PCR, yet TCRdb's version contains in-frame clones alone and is incomplete. The sample consists of over 10,000 clones, approximately 90% of them appearing once. Sequenced here: peripheral blood mononuclear cells (PBMCs), sampled at baseline. The receptor was isolated from a human donor with classical Hodgkin lymphoma. The chain joins TRBV2 to TRBJ2-2, with TRBD2 identical over 13 bases. The CDR3 nucleotides read TGTGCCAGCAGGGGACTAGCGGGAATCACCGGGGAGCTGTTTTTT. Amino acids: CASRGLAGITGELFF.